A single sample is the source of the 30 T cell receptor beta chains below, sequenced in a study of shared clonotypes between healthy human individuals. This table comes from immunoSEQ multiplex PCR, and its TCRdb copy is limited to in-frame clones, with some not included. The sample includes about 2.3 million clones, around 90% of them seen just once. Sequencing input: naive CD4+ T cells from PBMCs. Sample subset: CD45RA+ positively selected. These receptors came from a man between 18 and 35 years old in good health. Some clones in this sample may be carry-over from other donors' samples.

This chain links TRBV14 with TRBJ2-7; no definite D call. The CDR3 consists of 12 residues. CDR1 SGHDN and CDR2 FVKESK come from the germline V gene. Deletions cut 0 bases from V and 7 bases from J, with 7 bases between. The CDR3 is CASSQDSREQYF. CDR3 DNA sequence: TGTGCCAGCAGCCAAGATTCGAGAGAGCAGTACTTC.

The chain uses TRBV5-1 and TRBJ2-7, with TRBD1 matching over 7 bases. Per germline, CDR1 SGHRS and CDR2 YFSETQ. J gave up 6 bases and V 0 bases, and 6 bases lay outside the gene matches. The CDR3 totals 14 residues. The CDR3 sequence: CASSLVQGDFEQYF. DNA of the CDR3: TGCGCCAGCAGCTTGGTGCAGGGGGATTTCGAGCAGTACTTC.

This clone has just a few counts. This rearrangement joins TRBV19 to TRBJ1-1; TRBD1 aligns across 7 bases. V was clipped by 6 bases and J by 8 bases; unmatched bases: 6. This CDR3 spans 12 amino acids. The germline V gene encodes CDR1 LNHDA and CDR2 SQIVND (reference sequence). The CDR3 reads CASRTGTAEAFF. The CDR3 nucleotides are TGTGCCAGTAGGACTGGGACAGCAGAAGCTTTCTTT.

The chain recombines TRBV28 with TRBJ2-3; unclear D gene. The V gene lost 2 bases and the J gene lost 5 bases, with 17 bases spanning the gap. CDR3 size: 16 residues. Germline-derived CDR1 and CDR2 are MDHEN and SYDVKM. The CDR3 here is CASSLRFSSARDTQYF. The CDR3 nucleotides are TGTGCCAGCAGTTTAAGATTCAGTTCGGCTAGAGATACGCAGTATTTT.

V usage is TRBV11-3 and J usage is TRBJ2-2; possible D gene TRBD1, 6 bases. CDR1 and CDR2 from the germline V gene are SGHNT and YENEEA. There are 15 residues in the CDR3. V lost 4 bases, J lost 1 base, and 10 bases lay in between. The CDR3 DNA reads TGTGCCAGCAGCTCATACAGGGAGAACACCGGGGAGCTGTTTTTT. Amino acid sequence: CASSSYRENTGELFF.

The chain recombines TRBV11-2 with TRBJ1-3, with 11 bases identical to TRBD1. Per the germline V gene, CDR1 is SGHAT and CDR2 is FQNNGV. After removal of 5 bases from V and 4 bases from J, the junction contained 4 bases not matched to a gene. The CDR3 is 15 residues long. DNA of the CDR3: TGTGCCAGCAGCCTGGACAGGGGGCCCGGAAACACCATATATTTT. This sequence encodes CASSLDRGPGNTIYF.

The chain combines TRBV6-1 with TRBJ2-1; D not certain. Germline CDR1 is MNHNS and CDR2 is SASEGT. This CDR3 has 14 amino acids. The V gene lost 9 bases and the J gene lost 0 bases, with 12 bases spanning the gap. The CDR3 bases are TGTGCCAGTACTAAGCAGATCTCCTACAATGAGCAGTTCTTC. This sequence encodes CASTKQISYNEQFF.

V usage is TRBV6-1 and J usage is TRBJ1-1, with D possibly matching TRBD1 (5 bases). Looked up from germline, CDR1 is MNHNS and CDR2 is SASEGT. V was pared by 7 bases and J by 6 bases, with 15 bases between. CDR3 size: 13 residues. The CDR3 DNA sequence: TGTGCCAGCAACCAAGGGGTGGGCGCTGAAGCTTTCTTT. It yields the protein CASNQGVGAEAFF.

The gene calls are TRBV18 and TRBJ1-2; D is unclear. Deletions cut 6 bases from V and 1 base from J, with 9 bases between. This CDR3 is 13 amino acids long. Germline loops: CDR1 KGHSH, CDR2 LQKENI. The CDR3 region has the DNA TGTGCCAGCTCTTTGATAATTAACTATGGCTACACCTTC. Translation: CASSLIINYGYTF.

The chain has TRBV29-1 and TRBJ2-1, with 11 bases fitting TRBD1. Germline V gene sequence: CDR1 SQVTM, CDR2 ANQGSEA. V shed 6 bases and J 1 base; nucleotides not matched to a gene: 8. This CDR3 is 16 amino acids long. The CDR3 loop is CSVFPGQGVSYNEQFF. The CDR3 DNA reads as TGCAGCGTGTTTCCGGGACAGGGGGTATCCTACAATGAGCAGTTCTTC.

The genes are TRBV6-4 and TRBJ1-5; no clear D. Germline-derived CDR1 and CDR2 are MRHNA and SNTAGT. This CDR3 has 15 amino acids. V dropped 3 bases and J dropped 1 base, with 10 bases sitting between them. The CDR3 bases are TGTGCCAGCAGTGAACGGCCGGCGAGCAATCAGCCCCAGCATTTT. This gives the protein CASSERPASNQPQHF.

The chain combines TRBV9 with TRBJ1-6; D gene uncertain. The germline CDR1 and CDR2 sequences are SGDLS and YYNGEE. There are 14 residues in the CDR3. The V and J ends lost 4 bases and 7 bases respectively, with 12 bases between them. The CDR3 is CASSSTPANSPLHF. The CDR3 DNA reads as TGTGCCAGCAGCTCCACACCGGCAAATTCACCCCTCCACTTT.

The V and J genes are TRBV20-1 and TRBJ1-4; no firm D call. V gave up 4 bases and J gave up 8 bases, with 8 bases separating them. Germline CDR1 and CDR2: DFQATT and SNEGSKA (reference sequence). The CDR3 covers 11 residues. CDR3 sequence: CSATFSEKLFF. CDR3 bases: TGCAGTGCTACTTTTTCCGAAAAACTGTTTTTT.

J is TRBJ2-6 and V is TRBV27, with TRBD1 matching 7 bases. CDR3 length: 18 residues. Germline assignment: CDR1 MNHEY and CDR2 SMNVEV (reference sequence). Trimming took 4 bases from V and 0 from J; bases not matched to a gene: 9. The CDR3 coding sequence is TGTGCCAGCAGTTCAAGACAGGGAACCGACTCTGGGGCCAACGTCCTGACTTTC. It is translated as CASSSRQGTDSGANVLTF.

The genes are TRBV5-1 and TRBJ2-7, with D possibly being TRBD2 (5 bases). This CDR3 spans 14 amino acids. Germline V gives CDR1 SGHRS, CDR2 YFSETQ. The V gene lost 4 bases and the J gene lost 6 bases, with 17 bases spanning the gap. For the CDR3, the DNA is TGCGCCAGCAGCGGACCCGGGAAGACGGGCGAGCAGTACTTC. Amino acids: CASSGPGKTGEQYF.

V usage is TRBV5-1 and J usage is TRBJ1-1; no clear D gene. The CDR3 has 14 amino acids. The germline gives CDR1 SGHRS, CDR2 YFSETQ. The germline V and J ends were trimmed by 1 base and 4 bases, with 11 bases remaining between them. CDR3 coding DNA: TGCGCCAGCAGCTTGTATGAGAGTTCCACTGAAGCTTTCTTT. It yields the protein CASSLYESSTEAFF. Looking up the rest from reference TRBV5-1 and TRBJ1-1 gives the full variable domain: KAGVTQTPRYLIKTRGQQVTLSCSPISGHRSVSWYQQTPGQGLQFLFEYFSETQRNKGNFPGRFSGRQFSNSRSEMNVSTLELGDSALYLCASSLYESSTEAFFGQGTRLTVV.

The chain has TRBV28 and TRBJ2-2, with 9 bases matching TRBD1. CDR1 and CDR2 (germline): MDHEN, SYDVKM. The ends lost 11 bases at V and 6 bases at J; junction bases unmatched: 13. The CDR3 sequence is 15 residues long. The CDR3 is CACGRTGVGSGELFF. CDR3 DNA sequence: TGTGCCTGCGGTCGGACAGGGGTAGGTTCCGGGGAGCTGTTTTTT.

V gene TRBV5-1 combines with J gene TRBJ2-5; 12 nucleotides agree with TRBD2. The CDR3 spans 19 residues. Losses at the gene ends were 0 bases for V and 2 bases for J; bases not matched to a gene: 11. Germline loops: CDR1 SGHRS, CDR2 YFSETQ. For the CDR3, the DNA is TGCGCCAGCAGCTTGGCCCCTAGCGGGAGGGCCGTTGAGCAAGAGACCCAGTACTTC. Encoded protein: CASSLAPSGRAVEQETQYF. Full variable domain (rest looked up from reference TRBV5-1 and TRBJ2-5): KAGVTQTPRYLIKTRGQQVTLSCSPISGHRSVSWYQQTPGQGLQFLFEYFSETQRNKGNFPGRFSGRQFSNSRSEMNVSTLELGDSALYLCASSLAPSGRAVEQETQYFGPGTRLLVL.

The chain uses TRBV6-6 and TRBJ2-1, with 9 bases that match TRBD1. The V and J ends lost 2 bases and 3 bases, in that order; junction bases with no gene match: 2. The CDR3 is 15 amino acids. Germline CDR1 and CDR2: MNHNY and SVGAGI (reference sequence). The CDR3 DNA reads as TGTGCCAGCAGTTACGGGACAGGGAACTACAATGAGCAGTTCTTC. Its protein is CASSYGTGNYNEQFF.

This clone showed up just once. The rearrangement joins TRBV5-1 to TRBJ1-4, with D possibly matching TRBD1 (6 bases). V was shortened by 6 bases and J by 0 bases, with 18 bases between the two germline ends. Per the germline V gene, CDR1 is SGHRS and CDR2 is YFSETQ. This CDR3 comprises 17 residues. The chain's CDR3 is CASTEWAGTTTNEKLFF. For the CDR3, the DNA is TGCGCCAGCACCGAATGGGCCGGGACAACAACTAATGAAAAACTGTTTTTT.

The chain carries TRBV11-2 and TRBJ2-1; 9 positions match TRBD2. Germline values: CDR1 SGHAT, CDR2 FQNNGV. Losses at the gene ends were 3 bases for V and 5 bases for J; bases not matched to a gene: 5. This CDR3 contains 15 residues. CDR3 region: CASSLIAGADNEQFF. For the CDR3, the DNA is TGTGCCAGCAGCTTGATAGCGGGAGCTGACAATGAGCAGTTCTTC.

The chain uses TRBV6-6 and TRBJ2-4, with 7 bases matching TRBD1. V was clipped by 2 bases and J by 6 bases; unmatched bases: 7. The CDR3 has 15 amino acids. Germline V gene sequence: CDR1 MNHNY, CDR2 SVGAGI (reference sequence). The CDR3 here is CASSYPARDRNIQYF. CDR3 nucleotides: TGTGCCAGCAGTTACCCCGCCCGGGACAGAAACATTCAGTACTTC.

The chain joins TRBV7-3 to TRBJ2-5; D is uncertain. CDR3 length: 8 residues. V was cut by 2 bases and J by 11 bases, with 0 bases left in between. Per the germline V gene, CDR1 is SGHTA and CDR2 is FQGTGA. The chain's CDR3 is CASSLQYF. The CDR3 region has the DNA TGTGCCAGCAGCTTACAGTACTTC.

In DNA, the CDR3 is TGTGCCAGCAGCGCGAGCGGGAGATGGGGCGAGACCCAGTACTTC. It codes for CASSASGRWGETQYF. The chain carries TRBV5-4 and TRBJ2-5; 8 nucleotides agree with TRBD2. The V gene's germline CDR1 is SGHNT and CDR2 YYREEE (reference sequence). Trimming at V came to 4 bases and at J to 5 bases, leaving 10 bases not matched to a gene. This CDR3 is built from 15 residues.

The chain combines TRBV5-4 with TRBJ1-2, with D hard to call. This CDR3 spans 14 amino acids. The V end was cut by 0 bases, the J end by 3 bases, with 9 bases between. Germline-derived CDR1 and CDR2 are SGHNT and YYREEE (reference sequence). CDR3: CASSLDLAHYGYTF. DNA of the CDR3: TGTGCCAGCAGCTTGGATCTGGCGCACTATGGCTACACCTTC. The whole variable domain, remainder taken from reference TRBV5-4 and TRBJ1-2, is ETGVTQSPTHLIKTRGQQVTLRCSSQSGHNTVSWYQQALGQGPQFIFQYYREEENGRGNFPPRFSGLQFPNYSSELNVNALELDDSALYLCASSLDLAHYGYTFGSGTRLTVV.

The V call is TRBV5-1, the J call TRBJ2-7; 8 bases line up with TRBD2. The CDR3 runs to 16 residues. CDR1 and CDR2 (germline): SGHRS, YFSETQ. After removal of 0 bases from V and 0 bases from J, the junction contained 5 bases not matched to a gene. The CDR3 is CASSLGGRWSSYEQYF. CDR3 nucleotide sequence: TGCGCCAGCAGCTTGGGCGGGAGGTGGAGCTCCTACGAGCAGTACTTC.

The chain couples TRBV5-4 to TRBJ2-1, with TRBD1 as a possible D gene (6 bases). The CDR3 spans 14 residues. CDR1 is SGHNT, CDR2 YYREEE, per germline (reference sequence). Trimming took off 4 bases at V and 2 bases at J, with 10 bases between the two ends. The CDR3 bases are TGTGCCAGCAGCGAACAGGGCCCCTACAATGAGCAGTTCTTC. Translation gives CASSEQGPYNEQFF.

V gene TRBV4-2 combines with J gene TRBJ2-1; 9 bases are a match to TRBD2. V shed 3 bases and J 10 bases; nucleotides not matched to a gene: 7. CDR1 is LGHNA, CDR2 YNFKEQ, per germline. CDR3 size: 14 residues. For the CDR3, the DNA is TGTGCCAGCAGCCAGCCCGTAGCGGGAGAGGAGCAGTTCTTC. Amino acid sequence: CASSQPVAGEEQFF.

The chain recombines TRBV7-2 with TRBJ2-7; D is unresolved. Trimming left V 5 bases short and J 4 bases short, with 9 bases between. Germline assignment: CDR1 SGHTA and CDR2 FQGNSA. This CDR3 comprises 12 residues. The CDR3 is CASSPRLYEQYF. The CDR3 DNA reads as TGTGCCAGCAGCCCTAGGTTGTACGAGCAGTACTTC.

As concerns this clone: Distinct nucleotide sequences in the sample also encode this CDR3. The CDR3: CASSLAFTDTQYF. DNA of the CDR3: TGCGCCAGCAGCTTGGCATTCACAGATACGCAGTATTTT. The V gene is TRBV5-1, the J gene TRBJ2-3, with D uncertain. Germline-derived CDR1 and CDR2 are SGHRS and YFSETQ. V was clipped by 0 bases and J by 2 bases, with 4 bases between them. The CDR3 sequence is 13 residues long.